Included here is one T cell receptor beta chain sequence, with context. This entry comes from a study of OX40 agonist ivuxolimab in advanced cancers. With 3 bases removed from V and 5 bases from J, the gap between germline ends came to 16 bases. The CDR3 length is 15 residues. The germline V gene has CDR1 SSHAT and CDR2 FNYEAQ (reference sequence). The repertoire was sequenced with immunoSEQ multiplex PCR; TCRdb's copy has only in-frame clones and lacks some. This table holds over 35,000 clones, about 86% found once. Peripheral blood came from all dose cohorts at three timepoints. The receptor's source is an adult with an advanced solid tumor such as melanoma, head and neck, liver or kidney cancer. The sample was CD4+ or CD8+ T cells sorted from blood, taken in a trial of the OX40 agonist ivuxolimab. The chain carries TRBV7-7 and TRBJ2-5; a possible D gene is TRBD2 (6 bases). The CDR3 DNA reads TGTGCCAGCAGCTTCGGGCGGGGACGGGGGGAGACCCAGTACTTC. Protein sequence: CASSFGRGRGETQYF.